This T cell receptor beta chain derives from a study of spatial heterogeneity in lung cancer. The sample's time point: sample taken at primary tumor resection. Tumor, nontumor lung or frozen PBMC supplied whole RNA, sequenced without sorting. The donors were approximately 65 patients with non-small cell lung cancer that was early-stage and untreated. The CDR3 covers 15 residues. V lost 4 bases and J lost 8; bases outside the gene matches: 4. From germline, CDR1 is LGHDT and CDR2 YNNKEL (reference sequence). MiXCR was run by TCRdb on the 5' RACE reads, yielding one entry per CDR3 protein. Found here are about 12,000 distinct CDR3 sequences, 15% to 20% of them singletons; the top ten hold roughly half.

Sequences were derived from PBMCs, sampled at surgery. The clonotype originates from a male donor with early-stage non-small cell lung cancer. The V and J genes are TRBV3-1 and TRBJ2-4, with 14 bases lining up with TRBD2. The CDR3 sequence: CASSPGLAGEDIQYF. In DNA form, the CDR3 reads TGTGCCAGCAGCCCGGGACTAGCGGGAGAGGACATTCAGTACTTC.